This paragraph covers one T cell receptor beta chain sequence. The sample is drawn from a study of OX40 agonist ivuxolimab in advanced cancers. Across the whole study: Patients were treated with ivuxolimab, an agonistic anti-OX40 (CD134) antibody.

TCRdb keeps only in-frame clones here, not all; method: immunoSEQ multiplex PCR. This repertoire shows under 150,000 clones, around 91% found once; its top ten account for more than 0.45%. The sample in question was CD4+ or CD8+ T cells sorted from blood, obtained in a trial of the OX40 agonist ivuxolimab. The sequence came from an adult with an advanced solid tumor such as melanoma, head and neck, liver or kidney cancer.

The CDR3 sequence is CASSIGTGEYYEQFF. Written as DNA, the CDR3 is TGTGCCAGCAGCATCGGGACAGGGGAATACTATGAGCAGTTCTTC. This chain uses TRBV5-5 with TRBJ2-1; 10 nucleotides align to TRBD1. V lost 4 bases, J lost 8 bases, and 9 bases stayed unmatched. Germline assignment: CDR1 SGHKS and CDR2 YYEKEE (reference sequence). CDR3 length: 15 residues.